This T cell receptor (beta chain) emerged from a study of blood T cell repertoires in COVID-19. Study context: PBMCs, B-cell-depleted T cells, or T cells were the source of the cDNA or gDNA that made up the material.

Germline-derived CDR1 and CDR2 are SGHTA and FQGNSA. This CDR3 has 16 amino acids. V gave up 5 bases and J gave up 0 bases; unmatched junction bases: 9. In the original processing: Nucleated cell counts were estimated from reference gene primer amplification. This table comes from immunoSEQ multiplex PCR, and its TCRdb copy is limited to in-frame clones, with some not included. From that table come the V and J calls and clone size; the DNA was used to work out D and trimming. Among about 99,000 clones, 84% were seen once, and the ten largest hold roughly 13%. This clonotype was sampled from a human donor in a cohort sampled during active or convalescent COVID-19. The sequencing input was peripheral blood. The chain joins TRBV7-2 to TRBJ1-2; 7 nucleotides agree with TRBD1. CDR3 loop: CASSRDSDLPNYGYTF. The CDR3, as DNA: TGTGCCAGCAGCAGGGACAGCGACCTTCCTAACTATGGCTACACCTTC.